This T cell receptor (beta chain) was identified in a study of cytomegalovirus exposure and HLA in healthy donors. Assay used: immunoSEQ multiplex PCR; TCRdb lists only in-frame clones, some missing. The repertoire holds around 400,000 clones, with 80% to 90% as singletons. Notes on this clone: Its antigen is unidentified.

Study outcomes and limitations: A later analysis found first-cohort TCR clusters tended to co-occur in the 90 to 150 validation repertoires. It was reported that the classifier diagnosed cytomegalovirus status with high specificity and sensitivity in both the original and validation cohorts.

Per the germline V gene, CDR1 is MDHEN and CDR2 is SYDVKM. There are 14 residues in the CDR3. J lost 3 bases, V lost 10 bases, and 10 bases had no gene match. Sequenced: PBMCs. The TCR originated in a woman under 30 in good health and CMV-seronegative. The chain recombines TRBV28 with TRBJ2-7; 9 nucleotides match TRBD2. The CDR3 nucleotides read TGTGCCACCAAGACTAGCGGTAAACTCTACGAGCAGTACTTC. This gives the protein CATKTSGKLYEQYF. The variable domain in full, completed from reference TRBV28 and TRBJ2-7, reads DVKVTQSSRYLVKRTGEKVFLECVQDMDHENMFWYRQDPGLGLRLIYFSYDVKMKEKGDIPEGYSVSREKKERFSLILESASTNQTSMYLCATKTSGKLYEQYFGPGTRLTVT.